The rows below give T cell receptor beta chains drawn from one sample of a study of T cell responses to AZD1222 COVID-19 vaccine. Assay used: immunoSEQ multiplex PCR; TCRdb lists only in-frame clones, some missing. The sample yields around 150,000 clones, over 85% seen once. This sample comprised peripheral blood, obtained on day 0 of AZD1222 vaccination. The receptor source for this set is an adult in good health. Both conserved end residues are part of each CDR3. A D gene is named only where the DNA matches it firmly. Not all rows give a size; the values are once, few, many and, for expanded clones, a class.

v_call: TRBV5-1; d_call: NA; clone_size: NA; j_call: TRBJ1-6; cdr3_length: 19; cdr3_nt: TGCGCCAGCAGCTACACGGGACCCTTTACCTTGCGAGATAATTCACCCCTCCACTTT; cdr3_aa: CASSYTGPFTLRDNSPLHF
v_call: TRBV6-5; d_call: NA; clone_size: NA; j_call: TRBJ2-7; cdr3_length: 12; cdr3_nt: TGTGCCAGCAGCAAGGGAAGATACGAGCAGTACTTC; cdr3_aa: CASSKGRYEQYF
v_call: TRBV11-2; d_call: NA; clone_size: NA; j_call: TRBJ2-2; cdr3_length: 13; cdr3_nt: TGTGCCAGCAACAAAGGGGGAACCGGGGAGCTGTTTTTT; cdr3_aa: CASNKGGTGELFF
v_call: TRBV14; d_call: TRBD1; clone_size: NA; j_call: TRBJ1-1; cdr3_length: 17; cdr3_nt: TGTGCCAGCAGGGATACAGGGGGTTCTCATGGGGGCACTGAAGCTTTCTTT; cdr3_aa: CASRDTGGSHGGTEAFF
v_call: TRBV21-1; d_call: NA; clone_size: NA; j_call: TRBJ1-2; cdr3_length: 16; cdr3_nt: TGTGCCAGCAGCAAAAAGGTTGGCAGCTGGAACTATGGCTACACCTTC; cdr3_aa: CASSKKVGSWNYGYTF
v_call: TRBV7-2; d_call: NA; clone_size: NA; j_call: TRBJ2-1; cdr3_length: 15; cdr3_nt: TGTGCCAGCAGCTTAGGTGGGGCCCTTTACAATGAGCAGTTCTTC; cdr3_aa: CASSLGGALYNEQFF
v_call: TRBV28; d_call: NA; clone_size: once; j_call: TRBJ1-2; cdr3_length: 14; cdr3_nt: TGTGCCAGCAGTTTAGGGGGGGCACTTTATGGCTACACCTTC; cdr3_aa: CASSLGGALYGYTF
v_call: TRBV15; d_call: NA; clone_size: NA; j_call: TRBJ1-2; cdr3_length: 17; cdr3_nt: TGTGCCACCAGCAGAGGTGGCAGTGCCGCCGTATCGTATGGCTACACCTTC; cdr3_aa: CATSRGGSAAVSYGYTF
v_call: TRBV5-1; d_call: NA; clone_size: NA; j_call: TRBJ1-1; cdr3_length: 14; cdr3_nt: TGCGCCAGCAGCTTGGCGGGGGGTTACACTGAAGCTTTCTTT; cdr3_aa: CASSLAGGYTEAFF
v_call: TRBV24-1; d_call: TRBD1; clone_size: NA; j_call: TRBJ2-2; cdr3_length: 18; cdr3_nt: TGTGCCACGCAAGACACGACAGGGGTAATTCCGAACACCGGGGAGCTGTTTTTT; cdr3_aa: CATQDTTGVIPNTGELFF
v_call: TRBV7-2; d_call: TRBD1; clone_size: NA; j_call: TRBJ2-7; cdr3_length: 16; cdr3_nt: TGTGCCAGCAGCTCGGGACAGCCCGGATCTACCTACGAGCAGTACTTC; cdr3_aa: CASSSGQPGSTYEQYF
v_call: TRBV5-1; d_call: NA; clone_size: once; j_call: TRBJ2-7; cdr3_length: 12; cdr3_nt: TGCGCCAGCAGTACCGGACATTACGAGCAGTACTTC; cdr3_aa: CASSTGHYEQYF
v_call: TRBV2; d_call: NA; clone_size: NA; j_call: TRBJ2-5; cdr3_length: 13; cdr3_nt: TGTGCCAGCTGGAGTGGTGTGGTGGAGACCCAGTACTTC; cdr3_aa: CASWSGVVETQYF
v_call: TRBV28; d_call: NA; clone_size: NA; j_call: TRBJ1-2; cdr3_length: 13; cdr3_nt: TGTGCCAGCAGTTTTGCGGCAGCAAGAGGCTACACCTTC; cdr3_aa: CASSFAAARGYTF
v_call: TRBV28; d_call: TRBD2; clone_size: NA; j_call: TRBJ2-1; cdr3_length: 16; cdr3_nt: TGTGCCAGCAGTTTATTGGCGGGAGTAGGCTACAATGAGCAGTTCTTC; cdr3_aa: CASSLLAGVGYNEQFF
v_call: TRBV9; d_call: TRBD1; clone_size: NA; j_call: TRBJ2-5; cdr3_length: 15; cdr3_nt: TGTGCCAGCAGCGTGGGACAGGTCTTCCAAGAGACCCAGTACTTC; cdr3_aa: CASSVGQVFQETQYF
v_call: TRBV19; d_call: TRBD2; clone_size: NA; j_call: TRBJ2-3; cdr3_length: 16; cdr3_nt: TGTGCCAGTAGTATAACGGGGGGGCTGGACACAGATACGCAGTATTTT; cdr3_aa: CASSITGGLDTDTQYF
v_call: TRBV27; d_call: TRBD1; clone_size: NA; j_call: TRBJ1-1; cdr3_length: 16; cdr3_nt: TGTGCCAGCAGAACGGACTCCAGGGGGTGGAACACTGAAGCTTTCTTT; cdr3_aa: CASRTDSRGWNTEAFF
v_call: TRBV19; d_call: NA; clone_size: NA; j_call: TRBJ2-1; cdr3_length: 15; cdr3_nt: TGTGCCAGTAGCTCGAAGCGGAGCCACTACAATGAGCAGTTCTTC; cdr3_aa: CASSSKRSHYNEQFF
v_call: TRBV28; d_call: NA; clone_size: NA; j_call: TRBJ2-7; cdr3_length: 16; cdr3_nt: TGTGCCAGCAGTTCAGTAGGGACCCAGGGTATCTACGAGCAGTACTTC; cdr3_aa: CASSSVGTQGIYEQYF
v_call: TRBV12-3/TRBV12-4; d_call: TRBD1; clone_size: once; j_call: TRBJ2-7; cdr3_length: 13; cdr3_nt: TGTGCCAGCAGTTTTTCGACAGGGGTCGAGCAGTACTTC; cdr3_aa: CASSFSTGVEQYF
v_call: TRBV27; d_call: TRBD2; clone_size: once; j_call: TRBJ2-2; cdr3_length: 20; cdr3_nt: TGTGCCAGCAGCTCTCTAGCGGGGGGCCATAATTTGTGGGACACCGGGGAGCTGTTTTTT; cdr3_aa: CASSSLAGGHNLWDTGELFF
v_call: TRBV5-8; d_call: NA; clone_size: few; j_call: TRBJ1-2; cdr3_length: 15; cdr3_nt: TGTGCCAGCAGCTTGGTTGGTTCCAGGGGAAGGGGCTACACCTTC; cdr3_aa: CASSLVGSRGRGYTF
v_call: TRBV5-1; d_call: TRBD1; clone_size: NA; j_call: TRBJ2-7; cdr3_length: 15; cdr3_nt: TGCGCCAGCAGCTTGGAGGGGGCGACGCTAAACGAGCAGTACTTC; cdr3_aa: CASSLEGATLNEQYF
v_call: TRBV6-5; d_call: TRBD1; clone_size: NA; j_call: TRBJ2-1; cdr3_length: 15; cdr3_nt: TGTGCCAGCACCCCAACAGGGGTCCCCTACAATGAGCAGTTCTTC; cdr3_aa: CASTPTGVPYNEQFF
v_call: TRBV27; d_call: TRBD2; clone_size: NA; j_call: TRBJ2-7; cdr3_length: 13; cdr3_nt: TGTGCCAGCAGTACTAGCGGGGGAAACGAGCAGTACTTC; cdr3_aa: CASSTSGGNEQYF
v_call: TRBV13; d_call: NA; clone_size: NA; j_call: TRBJ2-2; cdr3_length: 17; cdr3_nt: TGTGCCAGCAGCGGACGTACTCGCCAGGGTGGATTCGGGGAGCTGTTTTTT; cdr3_aa: CASSGRTRQGGFGELFF
v_call: TRBV7-8; d_call: TRBD2; clone_size: NA; j_call: TRBJ2-3; cdr3_length: 18; cdr3_nt: TGTGCCAGCAGCCGAGGACTAGCGGGAGGGCCGGGCACAGATACGCAGTATTTT; cdr3_aa: CASSRGLAGGPGTDTQYF
v_call: TRBV12-3/TRBV12-4; d_call: NA; clone_size: once; j_call: TRBJ2-5; cdr3_length: 12; cdr3_nt: TGTGCCAGCAGCCAGTACCAAGAGACCCAGTACTTC; cdr3_aa: CASSQYQETQYF
v_call: TRBV5-1; d_call: NA; clone_size: NA; j_call: TRBJ1-5; cdr3_length: 15; cdr3_nt: TGCGCCAGCAGCTTGGAGGGGTCCTCCAATCAGCCCCAGCATTTT; cdr3_aa: CASSLEGSSNQPQHF
v_call: TRBV29-1; d_call: NA; clone_size: NA; j_call: TRBJ2-1; cdr3_length: 13; cdr3_nt: TGCAGCGTCCAAGGAACGAAGGGCAATGAGCAGTTCTTC; cdr3_aa: CSVQGTKGNEQFF
v_call: TRBV3-1/TRBV3-2; d_call: NA; clone_size: once; j_call: TRBJ1-2; cdr3_length: 15; cdr3_nt: TGTGCCAGCAGCCAAGCCGCCGGGACGGCGGATGGCTACACCTTC; cdr3_aa: CASSQAAGTADGYTF
v_call: TRBV7-9; d_call: NA; clone_size: NA; j_call: TRBJ2-1; cdr3_length: 14; cdr3_nt: TGTGCCAGCAGCTTAAGGACAGTGGACAATGAGCAGTTCTTC; cdr3_aa: CASSLRTVDNEQFF
v_call: TRBV6-5; d_call: NA; clone_size: once; j_call: TRBJ2-3; cdr3_length: 15; cdr3_nt: TGTGCCAGCAGGGTTAGGGGACGACCCACAGATACGCAGTATTTT; cdr3_aa: CASRVRGRPTDTQYF
v_call: TRBV28; d_call: TRBD1; clone_size: few; j_call: TRBJ1-5; cdr3_length: 14; cdr3_nt: TGTGCCAGCAGTTTGGACAGGTACAATCAGCCCCAGCATTTT; cdr3_aa: CASSLDRYNQPQHF
v_call: TRBV11-1; d_call: NA; clone_size: NA; j_call: TRBJ1-1; cdr3_length: 13; cdr3_nt: TGTGCCAGCAGCTTAATCCAGAACACTGAAGCTTTCTTT; cdr3_aa: CASSLIQNTEAFF
v_call: TRBV15; d_call: NA; clone_size: NA; j_call: TRBJ1-6; cdr3_length: 14; cdr3_nt: TGTGCCACCAGCAGAGGAGACAGGCCGGAACCCCTCCACTTT; cdr3_aa: CATSRGDRPEPLHF
v_call: TRBV24-1; d_call: TRBD2; clone_size: NA; j_call: TRBJ2-1; cdr3_length: 13; cdr3_nt: TGTGCCACCAAGGGTAGCGGGAGTTATGAGCAGTTCTTC; cdr3_aa: CATKGSGSYEQFF
v_call: TRBV12-3/TRBV12-4; d_call: NA; clone_size: NA; j_call: TRBJ1-1; cdr3_length: 13; cdr3_nt: TGTGCCAGCAGTTTAGGCCTGAACACTGAAGCTTTCTTT; cdr3_aa: CASSLGLNTEAFF
v_call: TRBV7-9; d_call: NA; clone_size: NA; j_call: TRBJ1-5; cdr3_length: 17; cdr3_nt: TGTGCCAGCAGCTTAGGTTGGGACATCAGGGATAATCAGCCCCAGCATTTT; cdr3_aa: CASSLGWDIRDNQPQHF
v_call: TRBV20-1; d_call: NA; clone_size: NA; j_call: TRBJ1-2; cdr3_length: 10; cdr3_nt: TGCAGTGCCACTGAGAATGGCTACACCTTC; cdr3_aa: CSATENGYTF
v_call: TRBV11-2; d_call: NA; clone_size: NA; j_call: TRBJ2-3; cdr3_length: 14; cdr3_nt: TGTGCCAGCAGCGTACAGAGGGGCACAGATACGCAGTATTTT; cdr3_aa: CASSVQRGTDTQYF
v_call: TRBV6-1; d_call: TRBD2; clone_size: NA; j_call: TRBJ2-1; cdr3_length: 15; cdr3_nt: TGTGCCAGCAGTGAGGCTAGCGGGACCTACAATGAGCAGTTCTTC; cdr3_aa: CASSEASGTYNEQFF